Listed here are 25 T cell receptor beta chains from one sample, sequenced in a study of blood T cell repertoires in COVID-19. Sequenced by immunoSEQ multiplex PCR; TCRdb stores in-frame clones only, minus some. The sample has 66,000 or so clones; about 86% are singletons. The specimen was peripheral blood. The receptors were sampled from a man aged 45-65 years with active COVID-19.

The chain is built from TRBV7-2 and TRBJ1-1; D uncertain. The CDR3 extends over 12 amino acids. Trimming removed 5 bases from V and 5 bases from J, with 9 bases in between. CDR1 and CDR2 (germline): SGHTA, FQGNSA. CDR3 DNA sequence: TGTGCCAGCAGCACCGGTACTACTGAAGCTTTCTTT. It translates to CASSTGTTEAFF.

This rearrangement joins TRBV7-9 to TRBJ2-5, with 7 bases lining up with TRBD2. In germline, CDR1 is SEHNR, CDR2 FQNEAQ (reference sequence). This CDR3 is 14 amino acids long. Germline trimming cut 2 bases from V and 3 bases from J; bases unmatched to any gene: 3. The CDR3 here is CASSLSAGEETQYF. CDR3 nucleotide sequence: TGTGCCAGCAGCTTATCGGCGGGAGAAGAGACCCAGTACTTC.

The rearrangement joins TRBV10-2 to TRBJ1-5; no clear D. The CDR3 consists of 13 residues. The V end was cut by 2 bases, the J end by 2 bases, with 4 bases between. The germline V gene has CDR1 WSHSY and CDR2 SAAADI. The CDR3: CASSEAGNQPQHF. As DNA, the CDR3 is TGCGCCAGCAGTGAGGCAGGCAATCAGCCCCAGCATTTT.

The chain is built from TRBV19 and TRBJ2-7; D is undetermined. CDR1 is LNHDA, CDR2 SQIVND, per germline (reference sequence). The CDR3 consists of 13 residues. The V end lost 5 bases, the J end lost 1 base, and 9 bases lay between the germline ends. CDR3 nucleotide sequence: TGTGCCAGTAGTGTCGGTTTTTCCTACGAGCAGTACTTC. This gives the protein CASSVGFSYEQYF.

The chain uses TRBV21-1 and TRBJ2-1; TRBD2 reflects the table's D call only, with no check against the DNA. TRBV21-1 is tagged as a pseudogene. There are 16 residues in the CDR3. DNA of the CDR3: TGTGCCAGCAGCAAGGGGGGGCGGTACTCCTACAATGAGCAGTTCTTC. This gives the protein CASSKGGRYSYNEQFF.

The chain joins TRBV6-5 to TRBJ1-6; D gene unclear. Germline CDR1 reads MNHEY; CDR2 reads SVGAGI. This CDR3 contains 13 residues. V shed 6 bases and J shed 10 bases, with 13 bases lying between them. The CDR3 spells CASRDYSRSPLHF. CDR3 in DNA: TGTGCCAGCAGAGATTACTCCCGATCACCCCTCCACTTT.

J is TRBJ2-7 and V is TRBV6-5; 9 bases match TRBD1. The CDR3 contains 15 residues. Unmatched junction bases numbered 8, after V lost 6 bases and J lost 2 bases. Germline V gene sequence: CDR1 MNHEY, CDR2 SVGAGI. Written as DNA, the CDR3 is TGTGCCAGCAGAAGCCGGGACAGGGACGCCTACGAGCAGTACGTC. Its translation: CASRSRDRDAYEQYV.

The chain is built from TRBV13 and TRBJ1-1; D possibly corresponds to TRBD1 (6 bases). The CDR3 has 15 amino acids. V lost 5 bases to trimming and J lost 1 base, with 14 bases between them. Germline V gives CDR1 PRHDT, CDR2 FYEKMQ (reference sequence). The CDR3 DNA reads as TGTGCCAGCAGCCCTAGGGTCAGGGGGAACACTGAAGCTTTCTTT. Translating gives CASSPRVRGNTEAFF.

The rearrangement links TRBV25-1 to TRBJ1-4, with TRBD1 matching over 7 bases. The V gene's germline CDR1 is MGHDK and CDR2 SYGVNS. The length of the CDR3 is 15 residues. With 3 bases clipped from V and 0 bases from J, the junction kept 1 base outside the gene matches. As DNA, the CDR3 is TGTGCCAGCAGTGAGGGGACAGCAACTAATGAAAAACTGTTTTTT. Its protein is CASSEGTATNEKLFF.

V is TRBV30 and J is TRBJ1-1; D remains unclear. The CDR3 spans 12 residues. Trimming pared 3 bases from V and 5 bases from J, leaving 10 bases between. Germline V gene sequence: CDR1 GTSNPN, CDR2 SVGIG (reference sequence). This CDR3 reads CAWSRPGTEAFF. The CDR3 nucleotides read TGTGCCTGGAGCAGGCCTGGGACTGAAGCTTTCTTT.

The chain has TRBV5-4 and TRBJ2-5; D perhaps matches TRBD2 (5 bases). The CDR3 is 13 residues long. Per the germline V gene, CDR1 is SGHNT and CDR2 is YYREEE (reference sequence). Between the trimmed V and J ends, which lost 5 bases and 2 bases, there was a span of 10 bases. CDR3 amino acids: CASRWEWQETQYF. DNA for the CDR3: TGTGCCAGCAGGTGGGAGTGGCAAGAGACCCAGTACTTC.

The chain links TRBV2 to TRBJ1-1, with 8 bases lining up with TRBD1. This CDR3 is built from 14 residues. V trimming: 6 bases; J trimming: 1 base; junction bases outside the gene matches: 4. Germline V gene data show CDR1 as SNHLY and CDR2 as FYNNEI. CDR3 loop: CASRDQGANTEAFF. The CDR3 DNA is TGTGCCAGCAGAGATCAGGGGGCGAACACTGAAGCTTTCTTT.

CDR3 amino acids: CASSQGSRDTGELFF. The CDR3 DNA sequence: TGTGCCAGCAGCCAAGGGTCTAGAGACACCGGGGAGCTGTTTTTT. The chain couples TRBV3-1 (or the pseudogene TRBV3-2) to TRBJ2-2; D is undetermined. The CDR3 consists of 15 residues. CDR1 and CDR2 from the germline V gene are LGHDT and YNNKEL (reference sequence). V was shortened by 1 base and J by 3 bases, with 9 bases between the two germline ends.

V is TRBV5-1 and J is TRBJ1-5; weak D call: TRBD1 (6 bases). The germline CDR1 and CDR2 sequences are SGHRS and YFSETQ. V lost 4 bases and J 4 bases, leaving 12 bases between the germline ends. The CDR3 loop spans 14 amino acids. The CDR3 reads CASSEGRGNQPQHF. The CDR3 bases are TGCGCCAGCAGCGAGGGTAGGGGGAATCAGCCCCAGCATTTT.

This clone occurred once. The rearrangement uses TRBV19 and TRBJ2-1, with D hard to call. Germline lookup yields CDR1 LNHDA and CDR2 SQIVND (reference sequence). The CDR3 has 13 amino acids. V was clipped by 1 base and J by 6 bases, with 7 bases between them. CDR3 amino acids: CASSIGLVNEQFF. As DNA, the CDR3 is TGTGCCAGTAGTATAGGACTCGTCAATGAGCAGTTCTTC.

This clone appeared once. The rearrangement links TRBV9 to TRBJ1-1, with D perhaps TRBD1 (6 bases). V was trimmed by 6 bases and J by 5 bases, leaving 20 bases between them. The CDR3 is 15 amino acids. Germline V gene sequence: CDR1 SGDLS, CDR2 YYNGEE. The CDR3 protein is CASTANWGGGTEAFF. The CDR3 region has the DNA TGTGCCAGCACCGCCAATTGGGGAGGGGGAACTGAAGCTTTCTTT.

The chain links TRBV5-4 to TRBJ2-2; TRBD2 aligns across 8 bases. The CDR3 is made up of 15 amino acids. The junction had 4 bases not matched to a gene; V was cut back by 2 bases and J by 4 bases. Germline lookup yields CDR1 SGHNT and CDR2 YYREEE (reference sequence). The CDR3, as DNA: TGTGCCAGCAGCTTCCCCGGGACTAGCACCGGGGAGCTGTTTTTT. As protein: CASSFPGTSTGELFF.

The rearrangement links TRBV4-1 to TRBJ1-2, with TRBD1 matching over 9 bases. The ends lost 1 base at V and 5 bases at J; junction bases unmatched: 8. There are 16 residues in the CDR3. Germline V gives CDR1 MGHRA, CDR2 YSYEKL. This CDR3 is CASSQGPDRGRYGYTF. DNA of the CDR3: TGCGCCAGCAGCCAAGGACCGGACAGGGGTCGGTATGGCTACACCTTC.

The CDR3: CASSLHLGGDTQYF. The CDR3 coding sequence is TGTGCCAGCAGCTTACACTTAGGGGGAGATACGCAGTATTTT. V usage is TRBV7-8 and J usage is TRBJ2-3; maybe TRBD1 (6 bases). The V and J ends lost 2 bases and 5 bases respectively, with 11 bases between them. Germline lookup yields CDR1 SGHVS and CDR2 FQNEAQ. The length of the CDR3 is 14 residues.

This clone appeared a single time. CDR3: CASTKGGGGGYTF. DNA for the CDR3: TGTGCCAGCACAAAGGGCGGGGGTGGCGGCTACACCTTC. J is TRBJ1-2 and V is TRBV2; tentatively, D is TRBD1 (5 bases). CDR3 length: 13 amino acids. The germline V gene encodes CDR1 SNHLY and CDR2 FYNNEI. Deletions cut 7 bases from V and 8 bases from J, with 17 bases between.

This sequence joins TRBV4-1 and TRBJ2-1; 13 bases fit TRBD2. Losses at the gene ends were 1 base for V and 0 bases for J; bases not matched to a gene: 6. The CDR3 covers 19 residues. Per germline, CDR1 MGHRA and CDR2 YSYEKL. CDR3 loop: CASSQGLAGGLSSYNEQFF. In DNA form, the CDR3 reads TGCGCCAGCAGCCAAGGACTAGCGGGGGGCCTTAGCTCCTACAATGAGCAGTTCTTC.

Written as DNA, the CDR3 is TGCAGCGCCGCTTTGGTTTTTAGGACTAGCGGGAATTACAATGAGCAGTTCTTC. As protein: CSAALVFRTSGNYNEQFF. The chain carries TRBV29-1 and TRBJ2-1, with 12 bases fitting TRBD2. This CDR3 is built from 18 residues. V shed 7 bases, J shed 4 bases, and the junction held 17 bases outside the gene matches. Germline loops: CDR1 SQVTM, CDR2 ANQGSEA.

This clone was seen only once. The V call is TRBV6-6, the J call TRBJ1-5, with D hard to call. CDR1 is MNHNY, CDR2 SVGAGI, per germline (reference sequence). The CDR3 runs 13 residues. The V and J ends lost 5 bases and 5 bases respectively, with 10 bases between them. The DNA of the CDR3 is TGTGCCAGCAGTGGGGAGCTTTATCAGCCCCAGCATTTT. It yields the protein CASSGELYQPQHF.

The rearrangement links TRBV2 to TRBJ2-2, with 9 bases matching TRBD2. Germline CDR1 is SNHLY and CDR2 is FYNNEI. CDR3 length: 14 amino acids. After removal of 11 bases from V and 6 bases from J, the junction contained 10 bases not matched to a gene. In DNA, the CDR3 is TGTGCCGCTCGTCCTAGCGGGACATCCGGGGAGCTGTTTTTT. It codes for CAARPSGTSGELFF.

The genes are TRBV7-2 and TRBJ2-1, with 7 bases that match TRBD2. The trim removed 5 bases at V and 6 bases at J, leaving 13 bases unmatched. CDR3 length: 16 residues. Germline V gene lookup returns CDR1 SGHTA and CDR2 FQGNSA. The CDR3 sequence: CASSPLGPTGGNEQFF. The CDR3 nucleotides are TGTGCCAGCAGCCCCCTGGGCCCTACGGGGGGCAATGAGCAGTTCTTC. Filled out from reference TRBV7-2 and TRBJ2-1, the complete variable domain reads GAGVSQSPSNKVTEKGKDVELRCDPISGHTALYWYRQSLGQGLEFLIYFQGNSAPDKSGLPSDRFSAERTGGSVSTLTIQRTQQEDSAVYLCASSPLGPTGGNEQFFGPGTRLTVL.